This record concerns one T cell receptor beta chain sequence. The antigen is unknown. The data were obtained in a study of response to subunit inactivated influenza vaccine. Findings and limits, study-wide: After each seasonal influenza vaccination, few new T cells are recruited, the authors suggested.

TCRdb reanalysed the RT-PCR reads using MiXCR and keeps one entry per CDR3 protein. This table has over 800,000 distinct CDR3 sequences, approximately 21% appearing once. This sequence originates from a middle-aged man who received an inactivated influenza vaccine. This material consisted of PBMCs from blood, taken about 5 days after vaccination.

CDR3 loop: CASRYRTGAYNEQFF. The CDR3 region has the DNA TGTGCCAGCAGATATAGGACAGGGGCCTACAATGAGCAGTTCTTC. V and J are TRBV7-8 and TRBJ2-1; TRBD1 aligns across 9 bases. This CDR3 spans 15 amino acids. The germline V gene has CDR1 SGHVS and CDR2 FQNEAQ. The trim removed 6 bases at V and 2 bases at J, leaving 5 bases unmatched.